The rows below give T cell receptor beta chains drawn from one sample of a study of identifying expanded T cells in peripheral blood. Measured with immunoSEQ multiplex PCR; TCRdb has only the in-frame clones, and not every one. This table has tens of thousands of clones, around 81% appearing once. Input material: blood. These TCRs come from a person aged 18 to 69 in good health. The CDR3 runs from the conserved cysteine through the conserved F or W. Fields, in order: CDR3 length, J gene, D gene, V gene, clone size, CDR3 DNA, CDR3 protein. A D gene is named only where the DNA matches it firmly. A row's size may be missing; if present it is once, few, many or a size class.

>16|TRBJ1-6|NA|TRBV14|once
TGTGCCAGCAGCCAAACTCGGAAGGGTTCTGGTTCACCCCTCCACTTT
CASSQTRKGSGSPLHF
>15|TRBJ1-6|NA|TRBV28|NA
TGTGCCAGCAGACCGACCGGACCCAGTAATTCACCCCTCCACTTT
CASRPTGPSNSPLHF
>15|TRBJ2-3|NA|TRBV6-5|NA
TGTGCCAGCAGCAGAGACGGGGCAAGCACAGATACGCAGTATTTT
CASSRDGASTDTQYF
>14|TRBJ1-6|NA|TRBV2|NA
TGTGCCAGCAGTCCCCCGTTGGGGGATTCACCCCTCCACTTT
CASSPPLGDSPLHF
>14|TRBJ2-2|TRBD2|TRBV5-6|NA
TGTGCCAGCAGGGGAGCGGGAAGTACCGGGGAGCTGTTTTTT
CASRGAGSTGELFF
>13|TRBJ2-5|NA|TRBV29-1|NA
TGCAGCTTGAGGGGTATTGGACAAGAGACCCAGTACTTC
CSLRGIGQETQYF
>12|TRBJ2-7|NA|TRBV28|NA
TGTGCCAGCATGGGCAACTCCTACGAGCAGTACTTC
CASMGNSYEQYF
>12|TRBJ2-3|NA|TRBV11-3|large
TGTGCCAGCAGCTCCTGGCAAGATACGCAGTATTTT
CASSSWQDTQYF
>15|TRBJ2-7|NA|TRBV7-9|NA
TGTGCCAGCAGCTTCGGGGGCGACAGCTCCTACGAGCAGTACTTC
CASSFGGDSSYEQYF
>11|TRBJ2-5|NA|TRBV20-1|NA
TGCAGTGCTTACCGATGGGAGACCCAGTACTTC
CSAYRWETQYF
>15|TRBJ1-2|NA|TRBV5-6|NA
TGTGCCAGCAGCTTGGGTACGAGGAGCTACTATGGCTACACCTTC
CASSLGTRSYYGYTF
>16|TRBJ2-1|TRBD2|TRBV11-3|NA
TGTGCCAGCAGCTTAGATCAACTAGCGGGCTACAATGAGCAGTTCTTC
CASSLDQLAGYNEQFF
>12|TRBJ2-3|NA|TRBV5-1|NA
TGCGCCAGCAGCTTGGGGGAAGATACGCAGTATTTT
CASSLGEDTQYF
>14|TRBJ1-1|NA|TRBV6-1|NA
TGTGCCAGCAGTGGACTACAGCGGAGGGCTGAAGCTTTCTTT
CASSGLQRRAEAFF
>13|TRBJ1-3|NA|TRBV7-2|NA
TGTGCCAGCGCGGGGGCGCGGGGAAACACCATATATTTT
CASAGARGNTIYF
>12|TRBJ1-2|NA|TRBV6-5|NA
TGTGCCAGCAGAGGAGGGATTTATGGCTACACCTTC
CASRGGIYGYTF
>17|TRBJ2-3|NA|TRBV27|NA
TGTGCCAGCAGTTTAGGCAGGTTACCTTCTAGCACAGATACGCAGTATTTT
CASSLGRLPSSTDTQYF
>13|TRBJ1-1|NA|TRBV7-9|NA
TGTGCCAGCAGCTTAGGGGTTAGCGCTGAAGCTTTCTTT
CASSLGVSAEAFF
>15|TRBJ2-7|NA|TRBV5-6|NA
TGTGCCAGCAGCCCAAACCTTGGAGTGGCCTACGAGCAGTACTTC
CASSPNLGVAYEQYF
>11|TRBJ1-2|NA|TRBV20-1|NA
TGCAGTGCTTTAAGGACAGATGGCTACACCTTC
CSALRTDGYTF
>12|TRBJ2-1|NA|TRBV29-1|once
TGCAGCGTTGAAGTAGGCATGAATGAGCAGTTCTTC
CSVEVGMNEQFF
>15|TRBJ1-2|NA|TRBV18|NA
TGTGCCAGCTCACCACTTGTCGGGACCGAGGATGGCTACACCTTC
CASSPLVGTEDGYTF
>13|TRBJ2-3|NA|TRBV4-3|NA
TGCGCCAGCAGCCAAGTTGGCTCAGATACGCAGTATTTT
CASSQVGSDTQYF
>14|TRBJ2-2|NA|TRBV6-4|NA
TGTGCCAGCAGTGACTTAGGGGCCACCGGGGAGCTGTTTTTT
CASSDLGATGELFF
>13|TRBJ2-7|TRBD1|TRBV19|NA
TGTGCCAGTAGTCCCAGGGGGTCCTACGAGCAGTACTTC
CASSPRGSYEQYF
>14|TRBJ1-2|NA|TRBV19|few
TGTGCCAGTAGGGACCGAACCATTGACTATGGCTACACCTTC
CASRDRTIDYGYTF
>15|TRBJ1-5|TRBD1|TRBV19|once
TGTGCCAGTAGTATCAAGGACAGGGGAAATCAGCCCCAGCATTTT
CASSIKDRGNQPQHF
>12|TRBJ2-7|NA|TRBV30|NA
TGTGCCTGGAGTGCCGGGACGCGGGAGCAGTACTTC
CAWSAGTREQYF
>19|TRBJ2-2|TRBD1|TRBV5-1|NA
TGCGCCAGCGGCTTAGTTGGACAGGGGCGAAAACTAAACACCGGGGAGCTGTTTTTT
CASGLVGQGRKLNTGELFF
>16|TRBJ2-5|TRBD2|TRBV5-1|NA
TGCGCCAGCAATATGGGGACTAGCGGGAGTGGAGAGACCCAGTACTTC
CASNMGTSGSGETQYF
>20|TRBJ1-6|NA|TRBV21-1|NA
TGTGCCAGCAGCAAACAAACAGGGACCCCCTGTTTCCCTTATCGCTCACCCCTCCACTTT
CASSKQTGTPCFPYRSPLHF
>13|TRBJ2-1|NA|TRBV5-8|NA
TGTGCCAGCAGTATGGACACATACAATGAGCAGTTCTTC
CASSMDTYNEQFF
>14|TRBJ2-2|NA|TRBV7-2|once
TGTGCCAGCAGCTATACGAGGTCGACCGGGGAGCTGTTTTTT
CASSYTRSTGELFF
>11|TRBJ2-5|NA|TRBV11-3|NA
TGTGCCAGCAGCCGCGAAGAGACCCAGTACTTC
CASSREETQYF
>13|TRBJ1-5|TRBD1|TRBV5-8|NA
TGTGCCAGCAGTCGGGACAGGGGGGAGCCCCAGCATTTT
CASSRDRGEPQHF
>14|TRBJ2-3|NA|TRBV27|NA
TGTGCCAGCAGTTCCAGGGGTCGTACAGATACGCAGTATTTT
CASSSRGRTDTQYF
>15|TRBJ2-2|NA|TRBV9|NA
TGTGCCAGCAGCGTAGGTCTAGGGAACACCGGGGAGCTGTTTTTT
CASSVGLGNTGELFF
>16|TRBJ2-3|TRBD2|TRBV7-8|NA
TGTGCCAGCAGTCCTCTAGCGACTAGCCGAACAGATACGCAGTATTTT
CASSPLATSRTDTQYF
>18|TRBJ2-3|TRBD2|TRBV5-1|NA
TGCGCCAGCAGCTCTAAAACTCTAGCGGGAGGAAGGACAGATACGCAGTATTTT
CASSSKTLAGGRTDTQYF
>14|TRBJ1-1|NA|TRBV5-4|NA
TGTGCCAGCAGCTTGGCCAACATAGGGACTGAAGCTTTCTTT
CASSLANIGTEAFF
>14|TRBJ2-7|NA|TRBV29-1|NA
TGCAGCGTCGCACCCTCAGGGTTAAAGTACGAGCAGTACTTC
CSVAPSGLKYEQYF
>16|TRBJ2-3|TRBD2|TRBV7-2|NA
TGTGCCAGCAGCGCCGGGACTAGCGGGATCACAGATACGCAGTATTTT
CASSAGTSGITDTQYF
>14|TRBJ2-5|TRBD1|TRBV6-6|NA
TGTGCCAGCAGTTACTCGAGGGGGCCAGAGACCCAGTACTTC
CASSYSRGPETQYF
>13|TRBJ1-1|NA|TRBV19|NA
TGTGCCAGTAGCGTCGTTGGAGGTCTTGAAGCTTTCTTT
CASSVVGGLEAFF
>14|TRBJ1-1|NA|TRBV7-6|NA
TGTGCCAGCAGCTTACGGGGCATGAACACTGAAGCTTTCTTT
CASSLRGMNTEAFF
>13|TRBJ2-4|TRBD1|TRBV5-6|NA
TGTGCCAGCAGCAGGGGACAGATCATGGCTCAGTACTTC
CASSRGQIMAQYF
>14|TRBJ1-1|NA|TRBV6-6|NA
TGTGCCGGGTCCAGAGGCGGCGGGGCCACTGAAGCTTTCTTT
CAGSRGGGATEAFF
>12|TRBJ1-2|NA|TRBV6-5|NA
TGTGCCAGCATGACGGGACTGCGAGGCTACACCTTC
CASMTGLRGYTF
>14|TRBJ2-7|NA|TRBV28|NA
TGTGCCAGCAGTTTAAACGGACAGAACTACGAGCAGTACTTC
CASSLNGQNYEQYF
>13|TRBJ1-1|NA|TRBV6-4|NA
TGTGCCAGCAGGGAACTGGGAGACCCTGAAGCTTTCTTT
CASRELGDPEAFF
>19|TRBJ2-1|TRBD2|TRBV4-2|NA
TGTGCCAGCAGCCAACTTGGGGGGAAAACTAGCGGGCTTTACAATGAGCAGTTCTTC
CASSQLGGKTSGLYNEQFF
>13|TRBJ2-7|NA|TRBV5-1|NA
TGCGCCAGCGGGTTGGAGGGGAACTACGAGCAGTACTTC
CASGLEGNYEQYF
>15|TRBJ2-2|NA|TRBV5-6|once
TGTGCCAGCAGCTTGGGGAGCAGGACCCTGGGGGAGCTGTTTTTT
CASSLGSRTLGELFF